This entry concerns a single T cell receptor (beta chain). Libraries were prepared by immunoSEQ multiplex PCR; TCRdb keeps only in-frame clonotypes and omits some of them. Among 250,000 to 300,000 clones listed, less than 85% were seen once. The data are from a study of blood T cell repertoires in COVID-19. Study information: Italy, Spain and the United States were the sources of the convalescent and acute COVID-19 samples.

Trimming cost V 5 bases and J 2 bases, with 9 bases left between them. Germline assignment: CDR1 SGHAT and CDR2 FQNNGV. This CDR3 is 13 amino acids long. The gene calls are TRBV11-2 and TRBJ1-2, with D perhaps matching TRBD1 (6 bases). Sequenced input: peripheral blood. This clonotype was sampled from a man aged 55-75 years who had recovered from COVID-19. In DNA, the CDR3 is TGTGCCAGCAGCGTAACAGGGAACTATGGCTACACCTTC. Translated: CASSVTGNYGYTF.